The entry below gives a single T cell receptor beta chain sequence along with its context. Its antigen is as yet unknown. The record originates from a study of T cell responses to AZD1222 COVID-19 vaccine. Overall study findings and caveats: In all cases, repertoires were sampled only after the peak T cell response. Among the donors, most were white British and more were female, and clonal diversity was possibly underestimated. Spike regions recognized by vaccine-associated CD4 TCRs spanned the protein, led by 160-218 and 743-854.

The assay was immunoSEQ multiplex PCR, and TCRdb's table has in-frame clones only and misses some. The sample lists 90,000 to 120,000 clones, 70% to 90% seen once, with 2% to 2.5% in the top ten. This CDR3 comprises 17 residues. V was clipped by 1 base and J by 3 bases; unmatched bases: 5. Per germline, CDR1 MDHEN and CDR2 SYDVKM. This chain connects TRBV28 to TRBJ2-1, with TRBD2 identical over 11 bases. The clonotype originates from an adult who received the AZD1222 COVID-19 vaccine. The sequencing here drew on peripheral blood, taken 28 days after the second AZD1222 dose. This chain's CDR3 is CASSLYRLAGRYNEQFF. The CDR3 DNA reads as TGTGCCAGCAGTTTATATCGACTAGCGGGACGCTACAATGAGCAGTTCTTC.